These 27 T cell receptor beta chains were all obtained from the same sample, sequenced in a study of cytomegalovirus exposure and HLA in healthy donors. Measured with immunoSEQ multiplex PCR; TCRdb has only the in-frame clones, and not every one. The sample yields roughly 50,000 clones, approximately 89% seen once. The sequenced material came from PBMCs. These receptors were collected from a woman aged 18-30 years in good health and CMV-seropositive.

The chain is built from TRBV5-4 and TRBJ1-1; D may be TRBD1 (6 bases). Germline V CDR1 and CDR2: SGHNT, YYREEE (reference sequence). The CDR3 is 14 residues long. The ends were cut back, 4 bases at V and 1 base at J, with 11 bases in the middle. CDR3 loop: CASSIPGQNTEAFF. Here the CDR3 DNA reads TGTGCCAGCAGCATCCCGGGACAGAACACTGAAGCTTTCTTT.

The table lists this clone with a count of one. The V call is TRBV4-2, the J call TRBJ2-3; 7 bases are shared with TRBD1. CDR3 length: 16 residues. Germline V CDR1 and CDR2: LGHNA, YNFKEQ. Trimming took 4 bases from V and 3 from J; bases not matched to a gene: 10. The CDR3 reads CASSLVPGTETDTQYF. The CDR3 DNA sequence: TGTGCCAGCAGCCTAGTACCCGGGACAGAGACAGATACGCAGTATTTT.

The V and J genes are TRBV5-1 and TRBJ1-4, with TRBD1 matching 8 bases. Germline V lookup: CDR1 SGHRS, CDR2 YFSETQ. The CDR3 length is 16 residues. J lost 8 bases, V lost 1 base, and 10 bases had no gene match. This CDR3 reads CASSLIPGQGGEKLFF. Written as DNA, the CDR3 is TGCGCCAGCAGCTTGATCCCCGGACAGGGAGGCGAAAAACTGTTTTTT. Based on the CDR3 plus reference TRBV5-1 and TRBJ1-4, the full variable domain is KAGVTQTPRYLIKTRGQQVTLSCSPISGHRSVSWYQQTPGQGLQFLFEYFSETQRNKGNFPGRFSGRQFSNSRSEMNVSTLELGDSALYLCASSLIPGQGGEKLFFGSGTQLSVL.

The CDR3 spells CASSPHRSSGNTGELFF. Written as DNA, the CDR3 is TGTGCCAGCAGCCCCCACAGATCCTCAGGGAACACCGGGGAGCTGTTTTTT. J is TRBJ2-2 and V is TRBV9; D is unclear. Germline V CDR1 and CDR2: SGDLS, YYNGEE. The CDR3 runs to 17 residues. Trimming removed 4 bases at V and 1 base at J, with 17 bases between.

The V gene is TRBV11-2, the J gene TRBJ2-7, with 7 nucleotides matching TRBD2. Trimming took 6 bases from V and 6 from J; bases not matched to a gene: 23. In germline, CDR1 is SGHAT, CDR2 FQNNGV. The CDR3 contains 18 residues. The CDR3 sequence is CASSIGGRPPFGGSEQYF. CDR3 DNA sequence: TGTGCCAGCAGTATCGGTGGACGGCCTCCTTTCGGGGGGTCCGAGCAGTACTTC.

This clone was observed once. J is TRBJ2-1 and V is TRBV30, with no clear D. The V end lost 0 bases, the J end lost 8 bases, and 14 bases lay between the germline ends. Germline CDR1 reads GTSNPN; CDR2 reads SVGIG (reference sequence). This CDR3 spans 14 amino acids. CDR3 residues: CAWSVVLLIDEQFF. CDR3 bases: TGTGCCTGGAGTGTAGTCTTACTCATTGATGAGCAGTTCTTC.

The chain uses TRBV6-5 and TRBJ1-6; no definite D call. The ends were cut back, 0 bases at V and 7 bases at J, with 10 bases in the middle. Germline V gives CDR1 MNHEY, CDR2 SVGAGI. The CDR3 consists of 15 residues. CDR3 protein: CASSYSISGNSPLHF. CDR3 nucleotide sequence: TGTGCCAGCAGTTACTCGATTTCCGGGAATTCACCCCTCCACTTT.

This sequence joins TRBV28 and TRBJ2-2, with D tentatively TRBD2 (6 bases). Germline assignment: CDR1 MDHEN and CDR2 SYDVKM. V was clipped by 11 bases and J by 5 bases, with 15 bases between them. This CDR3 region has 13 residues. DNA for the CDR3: TGTGCCTCCCGTCCGGGGGTGACCGGGGAGCTGTTTTTT. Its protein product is CASRPGVTGELFF.

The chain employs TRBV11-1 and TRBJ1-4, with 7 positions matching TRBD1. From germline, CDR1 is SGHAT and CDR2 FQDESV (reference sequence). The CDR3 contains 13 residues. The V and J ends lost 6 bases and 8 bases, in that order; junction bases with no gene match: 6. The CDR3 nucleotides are TGTGCCAGCAGTCTCGGACAGGCCGAAAAACTGTTTTTT. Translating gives CASSLGQAEKLFF. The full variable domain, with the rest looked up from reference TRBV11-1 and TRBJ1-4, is EAEVAQSPRYKITEKSQAVAFWCDPISGHATLYWYRQILGQGPELLVQFQDESVVDDSQLPKDRFSAERLKGVDSTLKIQPAELGDSAMYLCASSLGQAEKLFFGSGTQLSVL.

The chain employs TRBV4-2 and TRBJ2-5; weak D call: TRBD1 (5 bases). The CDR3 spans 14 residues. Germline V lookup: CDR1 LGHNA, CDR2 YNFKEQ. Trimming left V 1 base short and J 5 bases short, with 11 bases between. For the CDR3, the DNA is TGTGCCAGCAGCCAAGTCTCAGGGATGGAGACCCAGTACTTC. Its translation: CASSQVSGMETQYF.

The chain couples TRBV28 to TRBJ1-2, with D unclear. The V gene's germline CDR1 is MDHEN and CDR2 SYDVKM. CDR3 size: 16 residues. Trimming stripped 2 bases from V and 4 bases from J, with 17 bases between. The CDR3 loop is CASSLRIGIEVYGYTF. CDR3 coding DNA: TGTGCCAGCAGTTTACGCATCGGAATCGAGGTCTATGGCTACACCTTC.

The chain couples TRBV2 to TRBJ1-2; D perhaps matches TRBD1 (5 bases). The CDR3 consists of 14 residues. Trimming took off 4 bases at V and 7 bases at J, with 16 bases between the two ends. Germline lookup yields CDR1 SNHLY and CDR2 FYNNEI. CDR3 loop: CASSGFGRASGYTF. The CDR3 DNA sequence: TGTGCCAGCAGTGGTTTTGGCAGGGCTAGTGGCTACACCTTC. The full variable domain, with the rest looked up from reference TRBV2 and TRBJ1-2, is EPEVTQTPSHQVTQMGQEVILRCVPISNHLYFYWYRQILGQKVEFLVSFYNNEISEKSEIFDDQFSVERPDGSNFTLKIRSTKLEDSAMYFCASSGFGRASGYTFGSGTRLTVV.

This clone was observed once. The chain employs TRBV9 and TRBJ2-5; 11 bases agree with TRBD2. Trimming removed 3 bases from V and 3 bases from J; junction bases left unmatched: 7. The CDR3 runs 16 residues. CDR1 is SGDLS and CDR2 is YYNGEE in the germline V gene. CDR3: CASSALQGLAEETQYF. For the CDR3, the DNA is TGTGCCAGCAGCGCCCTCCAGGGACTAGCGGAAGAGACCCAGTACTTC.

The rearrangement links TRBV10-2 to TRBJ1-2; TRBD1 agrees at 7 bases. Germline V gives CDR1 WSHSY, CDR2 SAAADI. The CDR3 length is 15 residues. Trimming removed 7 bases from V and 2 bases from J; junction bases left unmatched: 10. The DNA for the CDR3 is TGCGCCAGCACCTCGGGACAGATCCTGAACTATGGCTACACCTTC. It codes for CASTSGQILNYGYTF.

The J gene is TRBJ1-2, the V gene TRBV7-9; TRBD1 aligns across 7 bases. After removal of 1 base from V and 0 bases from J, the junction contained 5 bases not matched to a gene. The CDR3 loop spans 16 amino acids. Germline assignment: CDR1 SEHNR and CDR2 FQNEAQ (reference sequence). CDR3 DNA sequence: TGTGCCAGCAGCTTAGAGGGCAGGGGGACTAACTATGGCTACACCTTC. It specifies CASSLEGRGTNYGYTF.

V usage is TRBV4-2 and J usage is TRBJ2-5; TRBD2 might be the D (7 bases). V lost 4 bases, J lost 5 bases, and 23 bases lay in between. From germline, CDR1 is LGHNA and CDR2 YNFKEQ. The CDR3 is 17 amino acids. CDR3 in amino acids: CASSPTLGGAVSETQYF. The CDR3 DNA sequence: TGTGCCAGCAGCCCAACGTTAGGGGGGGCCGTTTCCGAGACCCAGTACTTC.

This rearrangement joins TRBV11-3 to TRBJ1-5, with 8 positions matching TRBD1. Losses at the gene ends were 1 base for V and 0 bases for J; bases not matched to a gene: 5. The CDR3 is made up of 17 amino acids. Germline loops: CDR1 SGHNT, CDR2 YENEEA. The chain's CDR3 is CASSLGGQGYSNQPQHF. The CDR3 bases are TGTGCCAGCAGCTTAGGCGGACAGGGATATAGCAATCAGCCCCAGCATTTT. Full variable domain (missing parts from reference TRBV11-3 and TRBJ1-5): EAGVVQSPRYKIIEKKQPVAFWCNPISGHNTLYWYLQNLGQGPELLIRYENEEAVDDSQLPKDRFSAERLKGVDSTLKIQPAELGDSAVYLCASSLGGQGYSNQPQHFGDGTRLSIL.

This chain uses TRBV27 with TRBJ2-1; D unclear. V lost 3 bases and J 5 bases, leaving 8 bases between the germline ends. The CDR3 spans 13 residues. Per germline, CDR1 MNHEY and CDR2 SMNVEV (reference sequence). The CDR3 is CASSFGGHNEQFF. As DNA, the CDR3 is TGTGCCAGCAGTTTCGGCGGCCACAATGAGCAGTTCTTC.

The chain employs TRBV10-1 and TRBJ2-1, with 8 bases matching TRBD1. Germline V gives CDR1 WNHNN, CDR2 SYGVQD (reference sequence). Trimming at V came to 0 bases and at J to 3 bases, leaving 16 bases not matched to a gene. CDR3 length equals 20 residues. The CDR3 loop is CASSESECSLGTGLYNEQFF. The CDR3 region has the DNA TGCGCCAGCAGTGAGTCTGAATGTTCGTTAGGGACAGGCCTCTACAATGAGCAGTTCTTC.

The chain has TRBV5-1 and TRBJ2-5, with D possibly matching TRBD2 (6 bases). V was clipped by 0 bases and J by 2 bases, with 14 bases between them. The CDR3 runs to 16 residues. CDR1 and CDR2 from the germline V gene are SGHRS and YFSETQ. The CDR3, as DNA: TGCGCCAGCAGCTTGGAGCTAGCTGGAGGGCAAGAGACCCAGTACTTC. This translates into CASSLELAGGQETQYF.

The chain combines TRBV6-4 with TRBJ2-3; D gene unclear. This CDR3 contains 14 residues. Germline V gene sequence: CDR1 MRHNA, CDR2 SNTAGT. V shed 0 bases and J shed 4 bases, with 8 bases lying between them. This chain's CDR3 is CASSDSAEADTQYF. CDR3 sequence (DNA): TGTGCCAGCAGTGACTCTGCAGAAGCAGATACGCAGTATTTT.

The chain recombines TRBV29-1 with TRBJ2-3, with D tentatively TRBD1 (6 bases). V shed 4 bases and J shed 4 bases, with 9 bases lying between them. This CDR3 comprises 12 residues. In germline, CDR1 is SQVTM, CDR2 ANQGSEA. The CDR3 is CSVATGSDTQYF. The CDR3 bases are TGCAGCGTTGCTACAGGGTCAGATACGCAGTATTTT.

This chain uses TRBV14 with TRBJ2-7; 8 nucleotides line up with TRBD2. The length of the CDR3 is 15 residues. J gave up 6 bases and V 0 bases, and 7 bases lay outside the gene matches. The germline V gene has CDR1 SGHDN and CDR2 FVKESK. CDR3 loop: CASSQDFGGVGEQYF. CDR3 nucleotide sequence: TGTGCCAGCAGCCAAGATTTCGGGGGGGTCGGCGAGCAGTACTTC.

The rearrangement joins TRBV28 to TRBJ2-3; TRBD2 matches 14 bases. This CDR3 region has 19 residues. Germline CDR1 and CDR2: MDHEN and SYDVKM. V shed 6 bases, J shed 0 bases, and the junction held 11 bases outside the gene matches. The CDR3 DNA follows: TGTGCCAGCAGCCACTTAAGACTAGCGGGGGGGCCTAGCACAGATACGCAGTATTTT. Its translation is CASSHLRLAGGPSTDTQYF.

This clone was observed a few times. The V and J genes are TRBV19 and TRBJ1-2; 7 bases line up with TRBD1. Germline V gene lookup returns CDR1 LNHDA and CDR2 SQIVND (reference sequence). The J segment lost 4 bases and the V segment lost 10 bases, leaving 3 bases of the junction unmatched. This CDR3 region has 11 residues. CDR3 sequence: CATQGSYGYTF. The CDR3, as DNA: TGTGCCACACAGGGGAGCTATGGCTACACCTTC.

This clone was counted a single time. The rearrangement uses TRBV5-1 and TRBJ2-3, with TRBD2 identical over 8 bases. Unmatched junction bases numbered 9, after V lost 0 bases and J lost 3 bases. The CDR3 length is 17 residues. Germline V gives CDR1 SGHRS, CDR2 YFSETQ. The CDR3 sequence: CASSLAFGGAGTDTQYF. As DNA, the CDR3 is TGCGCCAGCAGCTTGGCCTTCGGGGGGGCCGGGACAGATACGCAGTATTTT. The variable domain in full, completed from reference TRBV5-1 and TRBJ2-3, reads KAGVTQTPRYLIKTRGQQVTLSCSPISGHRSVSWYQQTPGQGLQFLFEYFSETQRNKGNFPGRFSGRQFSNSRSEMNVSTLELGDSALYLCASSLAFGGAGTDTQYFGPGTRLTVL.

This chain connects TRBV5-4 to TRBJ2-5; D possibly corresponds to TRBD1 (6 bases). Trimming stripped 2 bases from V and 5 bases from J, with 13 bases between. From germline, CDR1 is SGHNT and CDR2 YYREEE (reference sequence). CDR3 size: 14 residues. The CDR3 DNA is TGTGCCAGCAGCTTTGGACAGCCTGGGGAGACCCAGTACTTC. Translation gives CASSFGQPGETQYF.